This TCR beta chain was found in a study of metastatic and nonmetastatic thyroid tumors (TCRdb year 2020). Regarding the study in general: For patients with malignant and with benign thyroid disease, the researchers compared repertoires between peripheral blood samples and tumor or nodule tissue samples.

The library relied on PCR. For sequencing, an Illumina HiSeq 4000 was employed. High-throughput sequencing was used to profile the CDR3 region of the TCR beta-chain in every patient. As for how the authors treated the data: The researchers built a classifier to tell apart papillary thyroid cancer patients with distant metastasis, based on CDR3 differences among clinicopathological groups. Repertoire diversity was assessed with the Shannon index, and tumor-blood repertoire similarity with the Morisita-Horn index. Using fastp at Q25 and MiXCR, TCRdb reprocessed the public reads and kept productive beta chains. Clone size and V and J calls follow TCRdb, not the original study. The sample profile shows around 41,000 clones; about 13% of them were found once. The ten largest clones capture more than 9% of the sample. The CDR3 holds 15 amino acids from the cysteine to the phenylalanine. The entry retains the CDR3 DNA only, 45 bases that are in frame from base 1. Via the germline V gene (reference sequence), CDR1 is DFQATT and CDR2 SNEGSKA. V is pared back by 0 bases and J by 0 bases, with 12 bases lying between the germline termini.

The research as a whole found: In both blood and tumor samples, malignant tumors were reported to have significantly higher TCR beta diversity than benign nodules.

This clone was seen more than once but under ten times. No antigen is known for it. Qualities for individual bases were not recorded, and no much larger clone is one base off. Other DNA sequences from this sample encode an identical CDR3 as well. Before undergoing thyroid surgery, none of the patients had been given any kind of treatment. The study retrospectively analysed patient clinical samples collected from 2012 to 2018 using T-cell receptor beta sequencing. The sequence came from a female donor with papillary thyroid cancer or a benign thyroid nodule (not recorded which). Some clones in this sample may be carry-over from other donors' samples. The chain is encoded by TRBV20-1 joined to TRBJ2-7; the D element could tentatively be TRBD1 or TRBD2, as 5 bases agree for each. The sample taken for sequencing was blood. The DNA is TGCAGTGCTAGAGATGGCCGGGACGCCTCCTACGAGCAGTACTTC. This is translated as CSARDGRDASYEQYF.